This TCR beta chain was found in a study of technical replicates of blood from a few donors. Clones were read by immunoSEQ multiplex PCR, and TCRdb kept only the in-frame ones, dropping some. The sample gives around 80,000 clones, around 94% of which show up once; under 0.4% is in the top ten. V lost 2 bases and J lost 5, with 13 bases in between. The germline gives CDR1 SNHLY, CDR2 FYNNEI. The CDR3 covers 14 residues. The source is a human donor in good health. J is TRBJ2-7 and V is TRBV2, with D tentatively TRBD1 (5 bases). What was sequenced was T cells isolated from PBMCs. In DNA, the CDR3 is TGTGCCAGCAGTGAACCATTAAAAGGGGACGAGCAGTACTTC. It translates to CASSEPLKGDEQYF.